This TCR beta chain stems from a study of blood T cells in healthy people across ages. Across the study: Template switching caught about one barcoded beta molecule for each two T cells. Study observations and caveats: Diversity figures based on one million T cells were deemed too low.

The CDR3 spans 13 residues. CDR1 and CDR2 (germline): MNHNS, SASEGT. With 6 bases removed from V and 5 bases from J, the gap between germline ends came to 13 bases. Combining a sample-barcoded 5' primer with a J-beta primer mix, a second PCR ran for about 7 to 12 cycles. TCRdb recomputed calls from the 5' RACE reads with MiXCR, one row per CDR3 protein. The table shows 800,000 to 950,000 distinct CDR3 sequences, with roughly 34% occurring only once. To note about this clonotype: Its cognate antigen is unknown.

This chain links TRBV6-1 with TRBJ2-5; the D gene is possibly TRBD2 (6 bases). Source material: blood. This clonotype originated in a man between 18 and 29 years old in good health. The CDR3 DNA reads TGTGCCAGCAGACCGATCGCGGGGGAGACCCAGTACTTC. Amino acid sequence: CASRPIAGETQYF.